This TCR beta chain was found in a study of blood T cell repertoires in COVID-19. Study context: Sample material is recorded as cDNA or gDNA derived from T cells, B-cell-depleted T cells, or PBMCs.

Trimming removed 2 bases from V and 7 bases from J, with 15 bases in between. This CDR3 region has 14 residues. CDR1 and CDR2 from the germline V gene are SGHDT and YYEEEE. In the original processing: From reference gene primer amplification, estimates of nucleated cell counts were derived. The protocol was immunoSEQ multiplex PCR, while the TCRdb copy is restricted to in-frame clones and leaves out a portion. V and J calls and clone size are those listed in that table; D and trimming were worked out from the DNA. The profile shows over 120,000 clones, 84% of them singletons. This chain links TRBV5-6 with TRBJ1-2; D is perhaps TRBD1 (6 bases). Sequencing was performed on peripheral blood. The TCR sequence derives from a human donor in a cohort sampled during active COVID-19. The CDR3 reads CASSFFRGAIGYTF. In nucleotides, the CDR3 is TGTGCCAGCAGCTTTTTTCGGGGGGCAATTGGCTACACCTTC.